This T cell receptor (beta chain) was identified in a study of T-cell memory formation after mild COVID-19. Study-wide background: The study found TCR clusters largely donor specific.

5'RACE, which relied on constant-segment primers, yielded TCR alpha and TCR beta cDNA libraries carrying sample barcodes and UMIs. A single record per CDR3 protein comes from TCRdb applying MiXCR to the 5' RACE reads. In the table there are around 200,000 distinct CDR3 sequences, 9.5% to 10% of which are singletons. The CDR3 has 14 residues. Germline-derived CDR1 and CDR2 are SGHRS and YFSETQ. V lost 0 bases, J lost 2 bases, and 8 bases lay in between. The sequencing input was PBMCs or a T cell subset sorted from them (not recorded which). This sequence originates from a man aged 18 to 35 who had mild COVID-19 (a few samples of this study predate the infection). Cell type and time point are not known. The chain couples TRBV5-1 to TRBJ1-2, with D possibly being TRBD1 (6 bases). This chain's CDR3 is CASSLDRENYGYTF. CDR3 in DNA: TGCGCCAGCAGCTTGGACAGGGAGAACTATGGCTACACCTTC.